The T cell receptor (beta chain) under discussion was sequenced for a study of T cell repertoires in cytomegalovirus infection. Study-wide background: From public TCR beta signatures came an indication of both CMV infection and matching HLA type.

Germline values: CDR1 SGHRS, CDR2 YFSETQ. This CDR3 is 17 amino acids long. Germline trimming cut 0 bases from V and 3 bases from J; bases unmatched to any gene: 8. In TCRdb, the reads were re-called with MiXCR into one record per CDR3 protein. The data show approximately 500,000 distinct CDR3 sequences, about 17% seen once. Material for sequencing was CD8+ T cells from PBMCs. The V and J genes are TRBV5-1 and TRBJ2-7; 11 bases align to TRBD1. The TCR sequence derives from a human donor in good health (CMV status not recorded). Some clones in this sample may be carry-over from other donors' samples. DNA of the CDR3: TGCGCCAGCAGCTTGGCCGGGAGGGACAGGGGGTTCTACGAGCAGTACTTC. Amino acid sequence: CASSLAGRDRGFYEQYF. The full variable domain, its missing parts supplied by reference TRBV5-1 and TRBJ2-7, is KAGVTQTPRYLIKTRGQQVTLSCSPISGHRSVSWYQQTPGQGLQFLFEYFSETQRNKGNFPGRFSGRQFSNSRSEMNVSTLELGDSALYLCASSLAGRDRGFYEQYFGPGTRLTVT.